The clone carrying this TCR beta chain came up many times. This sample is part of a study of T-cell reconstitution after alpha-beta-depleted transplantation in children. This CDR3 comprises 15 residues. Germline loops: CDR1 SGHVS, CDR2 FNYEAQ. V shed 5 bases, J shed 3 bases, and the junction held 4 bases outside the gene matches. Preparation of the TCRbeta library was carried out with unique molecular identifiers. Each CDR3 protein is one row after TCRdb ran MiXCR on the PCR reads. The table includes more than 550,000 distinct CDR3 sequences, approximately 10% detected once. The chain joins TRBV7-6 to TRBJ1-6; 7 bases map to TRBD1. This sample comprised PBMCs from the stem cell graft donor, obtained from the stem cell graft. This clonotype was obtained from a human donor who donated a stem cell graft to a child with acute myeloid leukemia. CDR3 residues: CASSAGTVYNSPLHF. For the CDR3, the DNA is TGTGCCAGCAGCGCGGGGACAGTCTATAATTCACCCCTCCACTTT.